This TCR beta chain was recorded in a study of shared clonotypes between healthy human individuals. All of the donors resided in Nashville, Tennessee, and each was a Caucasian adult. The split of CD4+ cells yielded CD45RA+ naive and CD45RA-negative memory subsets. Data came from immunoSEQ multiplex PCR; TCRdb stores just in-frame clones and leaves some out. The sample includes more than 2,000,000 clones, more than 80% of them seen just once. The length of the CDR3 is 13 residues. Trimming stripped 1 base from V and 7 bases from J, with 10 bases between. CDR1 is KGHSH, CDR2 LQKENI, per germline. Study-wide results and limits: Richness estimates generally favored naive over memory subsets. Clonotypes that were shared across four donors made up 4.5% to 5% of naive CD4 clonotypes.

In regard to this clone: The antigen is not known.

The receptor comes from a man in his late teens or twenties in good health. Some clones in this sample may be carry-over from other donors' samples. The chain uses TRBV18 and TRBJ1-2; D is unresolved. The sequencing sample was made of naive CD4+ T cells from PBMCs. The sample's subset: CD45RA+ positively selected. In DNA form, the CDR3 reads TGTGCCAGCTCACCACAGGGTCTCGGTGGCTACACCTTC. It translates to CASSPQGLGGYTF. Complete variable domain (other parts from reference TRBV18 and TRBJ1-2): NAGVMQNPRHLVRRRGQEARLRCSPMKGHSHVYWYRQLPEEGLKFMVYLQKENIIDESGMPKERFSAEFPKEGPSILRIQQVVRGDSAAYFCASSPQGLGGYTFGSGTRLTVV.